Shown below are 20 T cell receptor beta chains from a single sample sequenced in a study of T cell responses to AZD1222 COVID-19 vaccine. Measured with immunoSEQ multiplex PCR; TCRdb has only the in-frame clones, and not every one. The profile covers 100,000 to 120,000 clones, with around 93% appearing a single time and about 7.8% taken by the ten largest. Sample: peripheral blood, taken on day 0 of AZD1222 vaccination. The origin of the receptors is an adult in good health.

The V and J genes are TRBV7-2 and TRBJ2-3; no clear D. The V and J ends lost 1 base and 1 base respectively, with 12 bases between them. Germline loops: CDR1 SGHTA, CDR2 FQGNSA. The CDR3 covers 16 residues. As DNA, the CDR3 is TGTGCCAGCAGCTTAGGGGGTACTTTACGCACAGATACGCAGTATTTT. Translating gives CASSLGGTLRTDTQYF.

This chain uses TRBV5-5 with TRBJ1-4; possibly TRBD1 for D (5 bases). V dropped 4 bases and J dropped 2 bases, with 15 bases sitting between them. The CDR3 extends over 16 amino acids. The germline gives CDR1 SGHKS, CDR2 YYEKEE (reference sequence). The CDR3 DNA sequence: TGTGCCAGCAGCCCTGGGGCAGTGGCGACTAATGAAAAACTGTTTTTT. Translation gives CASSPGAVATNEKLFF. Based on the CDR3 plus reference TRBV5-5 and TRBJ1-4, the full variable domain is DAGVTQSPTHLIKTRGQQVTLRCSPISGHKSVSWYQQVLGQGPQFIFQYYEKEERGRGNFPDRFSARQFPNYSSELNVNALLLGDSALYLCASSPGAVATNEKLFFGSGTQLSVL.

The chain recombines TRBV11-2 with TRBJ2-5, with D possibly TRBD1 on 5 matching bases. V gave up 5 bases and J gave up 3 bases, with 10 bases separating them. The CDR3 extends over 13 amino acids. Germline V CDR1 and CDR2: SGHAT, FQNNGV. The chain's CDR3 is CASSVGHEETQYF. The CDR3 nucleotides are TGTGCCAGCAGCGTTGGACACGAAGAGACCCAGTACTTC. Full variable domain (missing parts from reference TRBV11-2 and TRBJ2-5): EAGVAQSPRYKIIEKRQSVAFWCNPISGHATLYWYQQILGQGPKLLIQFQNNGVVDDSQLPKDRFSAERLKGVDSTLKIQPAKLEDSAVYLCASSVGHEETQYFGPGTRLLVL.

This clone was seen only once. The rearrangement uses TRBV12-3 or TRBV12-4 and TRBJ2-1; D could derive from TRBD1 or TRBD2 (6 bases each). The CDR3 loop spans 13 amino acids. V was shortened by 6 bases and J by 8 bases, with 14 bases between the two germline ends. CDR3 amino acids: CASRTGALDEQFF. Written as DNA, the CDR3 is TGTGCCAGCAGGACGGGGGCTCTGGATGAGCAGTTCTTC.

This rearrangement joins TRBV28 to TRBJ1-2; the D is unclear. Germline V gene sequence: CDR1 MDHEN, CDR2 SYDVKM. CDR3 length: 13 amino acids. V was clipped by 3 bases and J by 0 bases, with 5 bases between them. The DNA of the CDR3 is TGTGCCAGCAGTTTTATAGCTAACTATGGCTACACCTTC. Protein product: CASSFIANYGYTF.

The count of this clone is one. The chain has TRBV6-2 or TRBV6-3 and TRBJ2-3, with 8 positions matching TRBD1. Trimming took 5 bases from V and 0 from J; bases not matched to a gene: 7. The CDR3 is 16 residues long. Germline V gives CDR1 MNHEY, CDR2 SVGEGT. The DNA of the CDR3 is TGTGCCAGCAGTCAGTCAGGGGGCGAGAGCACAGATACGCAGTATTTT. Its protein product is CASSQSGGESTDTQYF.

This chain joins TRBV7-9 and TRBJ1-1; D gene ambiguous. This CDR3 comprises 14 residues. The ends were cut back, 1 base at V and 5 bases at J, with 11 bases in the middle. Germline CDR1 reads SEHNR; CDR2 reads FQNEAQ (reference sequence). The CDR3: CASSLGGLITEAFF. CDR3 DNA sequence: TGTGCCAGCAGCTTAGGAGGGTTAATTACTGAAGCTTTCTTT.

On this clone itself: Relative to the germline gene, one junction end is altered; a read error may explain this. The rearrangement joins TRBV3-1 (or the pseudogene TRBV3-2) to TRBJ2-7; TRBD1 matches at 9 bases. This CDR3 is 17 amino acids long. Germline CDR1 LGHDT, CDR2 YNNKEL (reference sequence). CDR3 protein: CASSSLPPGTGSSEQYF. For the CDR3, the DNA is TGTGCCAGCAGCTCCCTACCCCCCGGGACAGGGTCCTCCGAGCAGTACTTC.

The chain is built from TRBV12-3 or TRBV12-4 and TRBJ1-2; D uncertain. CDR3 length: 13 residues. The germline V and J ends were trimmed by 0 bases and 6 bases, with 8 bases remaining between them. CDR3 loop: CASSLASQNGYTF. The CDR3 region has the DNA TGTGCCAGCAGTTTAGCGTCCCAGAATGGCTACACCTTC.

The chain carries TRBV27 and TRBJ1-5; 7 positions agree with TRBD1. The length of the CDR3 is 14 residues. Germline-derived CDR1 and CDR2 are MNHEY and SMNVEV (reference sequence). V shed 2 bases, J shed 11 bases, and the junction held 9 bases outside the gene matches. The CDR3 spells CASSLRAGGVAQHF. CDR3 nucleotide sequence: TGTGCCAGCAGTTTAAGGGCAGGGGGTGTTGCCCAGCATTTT.

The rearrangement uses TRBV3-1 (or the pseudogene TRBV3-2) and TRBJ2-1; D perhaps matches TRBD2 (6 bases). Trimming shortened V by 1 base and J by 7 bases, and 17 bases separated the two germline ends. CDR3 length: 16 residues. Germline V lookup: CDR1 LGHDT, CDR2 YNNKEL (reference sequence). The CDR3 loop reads CASSQAGHPAGNEQFF. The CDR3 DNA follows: TGTGCCAGCAGCCAAGCCGGACACCCGGCGGGAAATGAGCAGTTCTTC.

The CDR3 sequence: CATSGVGEQFF. The DNA for the CDR3 is TGTGCCACCAGTGGGGTTGGGGAGCAGTTCTTC. V is TRBV24-1 and J is TRBJ2-1; D unresolved. Trimming took off 5 bases at V and 10 bases at J, with 8 bases between the two ends. The CDR3 has 11 residues. Germline V lookup: CDR1 KGHDR, CDR2 SFDVKD.

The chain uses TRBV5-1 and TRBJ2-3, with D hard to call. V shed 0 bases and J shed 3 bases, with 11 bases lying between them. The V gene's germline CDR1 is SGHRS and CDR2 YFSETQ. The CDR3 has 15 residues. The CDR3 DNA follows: TGCGCCAGCAGCTTGGCCCGTCCTTCAACAGATACGCAGTATTTT. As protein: CASSLARPSTDTQYF.

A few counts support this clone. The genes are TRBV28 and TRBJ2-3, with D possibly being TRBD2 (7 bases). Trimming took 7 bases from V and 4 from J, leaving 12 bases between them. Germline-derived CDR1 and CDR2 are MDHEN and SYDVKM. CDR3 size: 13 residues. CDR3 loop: CASIPGGADTQYF. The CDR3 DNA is TGTGCCAGCATCCCGGGGGGCGCAGATACGCAGTATTTT.

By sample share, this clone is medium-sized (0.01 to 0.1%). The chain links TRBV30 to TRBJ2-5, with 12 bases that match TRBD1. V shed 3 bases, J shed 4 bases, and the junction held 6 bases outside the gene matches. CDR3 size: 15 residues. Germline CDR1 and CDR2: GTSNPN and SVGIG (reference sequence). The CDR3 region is CAWSTGTGGLETQYF. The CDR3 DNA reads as TGTGCCTGGAGCACCGGGACAGGGGGCTTAGAGACCCAGTACTTC.

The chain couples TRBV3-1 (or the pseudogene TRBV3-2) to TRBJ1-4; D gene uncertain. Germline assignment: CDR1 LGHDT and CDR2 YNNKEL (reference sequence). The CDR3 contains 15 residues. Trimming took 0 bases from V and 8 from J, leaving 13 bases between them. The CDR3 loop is CASSQEEGLEEKLFF. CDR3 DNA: TGTGCCAGCAGCCAAGAAGAGGGTTTGGAGGAAAAACTGTTTTTT.

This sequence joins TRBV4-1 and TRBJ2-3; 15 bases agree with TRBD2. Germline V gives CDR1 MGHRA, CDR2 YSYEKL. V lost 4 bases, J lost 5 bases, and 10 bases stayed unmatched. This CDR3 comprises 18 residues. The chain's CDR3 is CASSPYIGTSGGLDTQYF. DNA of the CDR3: TGCGCCAGCAGCCCGTACATCGGGACTAGCGGGGGGTTAGATACGCAGTATTTT.

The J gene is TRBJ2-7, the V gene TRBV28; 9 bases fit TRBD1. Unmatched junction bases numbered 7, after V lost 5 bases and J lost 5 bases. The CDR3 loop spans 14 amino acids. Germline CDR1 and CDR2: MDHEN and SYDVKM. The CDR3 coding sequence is TGTGCCAGCAGTCGCCGGGACAGGGCCCACGAGCAGTACTTC. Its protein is CASSRRDRAHEQYF.

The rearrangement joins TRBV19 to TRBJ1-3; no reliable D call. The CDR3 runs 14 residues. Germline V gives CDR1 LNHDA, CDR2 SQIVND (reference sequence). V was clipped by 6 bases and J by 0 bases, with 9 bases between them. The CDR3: CASRKAASGNTIYF. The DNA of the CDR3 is TGTGCCAGTAGGAAAGCAGCCTCTGGAAACACCATATATTTT.

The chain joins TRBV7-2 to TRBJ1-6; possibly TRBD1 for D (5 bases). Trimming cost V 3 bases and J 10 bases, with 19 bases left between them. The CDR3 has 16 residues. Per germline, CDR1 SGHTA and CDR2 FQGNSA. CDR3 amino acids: CASSFPPIGGGSPLHF. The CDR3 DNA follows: TGTGCCAGCAGCTTCCCCCCGATTGGCGGGGGGTCACCCCTCCACTTT.